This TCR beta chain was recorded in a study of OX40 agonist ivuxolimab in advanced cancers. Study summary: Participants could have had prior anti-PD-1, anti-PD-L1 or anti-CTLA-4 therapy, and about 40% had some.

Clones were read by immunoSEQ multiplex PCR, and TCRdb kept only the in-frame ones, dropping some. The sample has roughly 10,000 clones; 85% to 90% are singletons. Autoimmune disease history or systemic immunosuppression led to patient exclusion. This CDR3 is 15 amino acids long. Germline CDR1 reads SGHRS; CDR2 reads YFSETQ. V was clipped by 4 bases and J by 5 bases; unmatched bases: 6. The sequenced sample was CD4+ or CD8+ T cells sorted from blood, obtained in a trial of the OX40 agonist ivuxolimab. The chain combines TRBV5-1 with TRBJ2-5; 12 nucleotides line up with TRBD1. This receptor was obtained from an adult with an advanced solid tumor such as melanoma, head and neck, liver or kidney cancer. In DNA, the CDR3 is TGCGCCAGCAGCCTGGGACAGGGGGCCGGGGAGACCCAGTACTTC. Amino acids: CASSLGQGAGETQYF.